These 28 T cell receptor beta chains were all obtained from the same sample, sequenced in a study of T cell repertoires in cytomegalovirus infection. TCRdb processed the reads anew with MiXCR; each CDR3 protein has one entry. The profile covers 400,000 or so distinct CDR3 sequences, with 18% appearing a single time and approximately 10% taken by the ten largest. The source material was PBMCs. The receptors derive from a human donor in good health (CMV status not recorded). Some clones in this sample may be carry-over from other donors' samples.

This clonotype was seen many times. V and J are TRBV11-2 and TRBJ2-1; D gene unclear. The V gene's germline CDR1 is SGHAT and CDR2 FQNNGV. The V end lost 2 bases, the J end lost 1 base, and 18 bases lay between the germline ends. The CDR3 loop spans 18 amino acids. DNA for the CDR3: TGTGCCAGCAGCTTATATCCTGCCGAGGAATCATCCTACAATGAGCAGTTCTTC. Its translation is CASSLYPAEESSYNEQFF.

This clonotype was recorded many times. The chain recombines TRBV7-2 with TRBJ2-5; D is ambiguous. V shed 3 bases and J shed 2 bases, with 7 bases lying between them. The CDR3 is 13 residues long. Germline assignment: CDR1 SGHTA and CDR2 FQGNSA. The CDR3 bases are TGTGCCAGCAGCTTGTTCGGTCAAGAGACCCAGTACTTC. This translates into CASSLFGQETQYF.

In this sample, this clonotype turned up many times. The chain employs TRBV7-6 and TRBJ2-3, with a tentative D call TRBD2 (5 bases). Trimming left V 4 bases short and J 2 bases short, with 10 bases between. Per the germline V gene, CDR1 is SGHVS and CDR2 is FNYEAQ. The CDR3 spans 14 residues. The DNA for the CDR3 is TGTGCCAGCAGCTCGGGCGACTACACAGATACGCAGTATTTT. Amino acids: CASSSGDYTDTQYF.

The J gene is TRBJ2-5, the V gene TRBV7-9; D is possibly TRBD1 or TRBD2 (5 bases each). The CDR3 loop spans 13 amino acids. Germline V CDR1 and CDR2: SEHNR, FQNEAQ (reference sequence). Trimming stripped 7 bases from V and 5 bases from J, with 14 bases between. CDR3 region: CASTRDPAETQYF. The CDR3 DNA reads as TGTGCCAGCACCCGGGACCCAGCGGAGACCCAGTACTTC.

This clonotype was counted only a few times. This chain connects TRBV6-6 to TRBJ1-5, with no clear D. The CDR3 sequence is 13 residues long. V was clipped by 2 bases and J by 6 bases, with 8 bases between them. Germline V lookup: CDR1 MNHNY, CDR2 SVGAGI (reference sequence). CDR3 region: CASSYRVGQPQHF. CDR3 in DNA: TGTGCCAGCAGTTACCGGGTTGGTCAGCCCCAGCATTTT.

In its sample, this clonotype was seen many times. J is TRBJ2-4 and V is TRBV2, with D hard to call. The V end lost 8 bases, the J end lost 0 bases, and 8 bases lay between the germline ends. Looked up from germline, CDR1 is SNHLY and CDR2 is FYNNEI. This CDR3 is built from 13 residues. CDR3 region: CASRTLAKNIQYF. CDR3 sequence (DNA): TGTGCCAGCCGAACACTAGCCAAAAACATTCAGTACTTC.

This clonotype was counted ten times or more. CDR3: CASSPWTSGNEQFF. CDR3 sequence (DNA): TGTGCCAGCAGCCCGTGGACTAGCGGGAATGAGCAGTTCTTC. The genes are TRBV7-2 and TRBJ2-1; 11 bases are shared with TRBD2. V shed 5 bases and J 7 bases; nucleotides not matched to a gene: 4. CDR3 length equals 14 residues. Per the germline V gene, CDR1 is SGHTA and CDR2 is FQGNSA. The whole variable domain, remainder taken from reference TRBV7-2 and TRBJ2-1, is GAGVSQSPSNKVTEKGKDVELRCDPISGHTALYWYRQSLGQGLEFLIYFQGNSAPDKSGLPSDRFSAERTGGSVSTLTIQRTQQEDSAVYLCASSPWTSGNEQFFGPGTRLTVL.

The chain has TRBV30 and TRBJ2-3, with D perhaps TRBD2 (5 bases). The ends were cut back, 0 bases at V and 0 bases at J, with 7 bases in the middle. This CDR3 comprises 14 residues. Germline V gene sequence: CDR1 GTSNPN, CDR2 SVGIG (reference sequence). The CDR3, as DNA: TGTGCCTGGAGTGTAGCGGCTAGCACAGATACGCAGTATTTT. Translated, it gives CAWSVAASTDTQYF.

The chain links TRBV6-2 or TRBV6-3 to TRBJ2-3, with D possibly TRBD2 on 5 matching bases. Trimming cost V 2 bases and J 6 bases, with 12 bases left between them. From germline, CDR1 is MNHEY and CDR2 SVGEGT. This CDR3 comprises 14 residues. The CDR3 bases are TGTGCCAGCAGTTACGTTGGACTCATGGATACGCAGTATTTT. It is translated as CASSYVGLMDTQYF.

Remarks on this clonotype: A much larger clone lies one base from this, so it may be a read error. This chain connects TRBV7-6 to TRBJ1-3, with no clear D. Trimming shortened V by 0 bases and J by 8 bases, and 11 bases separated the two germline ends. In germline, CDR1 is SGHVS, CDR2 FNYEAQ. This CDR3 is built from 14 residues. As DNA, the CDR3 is TGTGCCAGCAGCTTAGCAGGAGCTCGGTACACCATATATTTT. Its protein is CASSLAGARYTIYF. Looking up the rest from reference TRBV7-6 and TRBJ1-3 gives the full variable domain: GAGVSQSPRYKVTKRGQDVALRCDPISGHVSLYWYRQALGQGPEFLTYFNYEAQQDKSGLPNDRFSAERPEGSISTLTIQRTEQRDSAMYRCASSLAGARYTIYFGEGSWLTVV.

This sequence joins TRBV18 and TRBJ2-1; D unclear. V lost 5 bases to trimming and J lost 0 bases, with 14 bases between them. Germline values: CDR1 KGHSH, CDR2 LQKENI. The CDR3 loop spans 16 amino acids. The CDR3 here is CASSAPAPRSYNEQFF. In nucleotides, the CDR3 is TGTGCCAGCTCAGCCCCCGCTCCACGCTCCTACAATGAGCAGTTCTTC.

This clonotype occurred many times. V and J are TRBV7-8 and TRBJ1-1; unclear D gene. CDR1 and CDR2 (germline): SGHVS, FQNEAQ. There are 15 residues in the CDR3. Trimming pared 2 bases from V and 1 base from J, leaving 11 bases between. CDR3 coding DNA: TGTGCCAGCAGCTTAAATCCGGCTCCGAACACTGAAGCTTTCTTT. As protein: CASSLNPAPNTEAFF.

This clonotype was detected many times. The CDR3 nucleotides are TGTGCCAGCAGCGTGACTAGCGGGTACGAGCAGTACGTC. Its protein is CASSVTSGYEQYV. V is TRBV7-2 and J is TRBJ2-7, with TRBD2 matching 10 bases. The germline gives CDR1 SGHTA, CDR2 FQGNSA. Trimming cost V 5 bases and J 4 bases; bases outside gene matches: 2. The CDR3 covers 13 residues.

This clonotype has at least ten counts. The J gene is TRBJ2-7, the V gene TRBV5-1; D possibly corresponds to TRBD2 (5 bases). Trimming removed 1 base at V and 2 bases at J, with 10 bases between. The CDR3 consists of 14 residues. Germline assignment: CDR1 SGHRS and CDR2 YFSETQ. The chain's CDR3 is CASSLREGPYEQYF. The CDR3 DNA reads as TGCGCCAGCAGCTTGCGCGAGGGTCCCTACGAGCAGTACTTC.

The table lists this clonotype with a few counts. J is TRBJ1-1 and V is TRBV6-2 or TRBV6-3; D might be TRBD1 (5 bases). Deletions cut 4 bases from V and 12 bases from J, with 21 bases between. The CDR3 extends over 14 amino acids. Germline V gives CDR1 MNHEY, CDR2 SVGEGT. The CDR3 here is CASSFGAGGQRTFF. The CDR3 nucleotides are TGTGCCAGCAGTTTTGGGGCAGGAGGGCAACGGACTTTCTTT.

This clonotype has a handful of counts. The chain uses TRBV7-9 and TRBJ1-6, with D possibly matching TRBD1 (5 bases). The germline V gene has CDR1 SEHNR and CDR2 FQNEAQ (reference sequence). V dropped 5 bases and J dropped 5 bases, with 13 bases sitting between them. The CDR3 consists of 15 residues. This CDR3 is CASSPGLGDNSPLHF. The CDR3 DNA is TGTGCCAGCAGCCCAGGACTGGGGGATAATTCACCCCTCCACTTT.

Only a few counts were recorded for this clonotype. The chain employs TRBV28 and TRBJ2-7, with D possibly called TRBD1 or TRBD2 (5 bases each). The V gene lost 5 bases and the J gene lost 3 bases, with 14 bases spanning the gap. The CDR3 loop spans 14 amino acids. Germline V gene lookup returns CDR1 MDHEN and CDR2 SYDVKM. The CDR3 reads CASSTEGLGYEQYF. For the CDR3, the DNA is TGTGCCAGCAGTACCGAGGGGTTGGGCTACGAGCAGTACTTC.

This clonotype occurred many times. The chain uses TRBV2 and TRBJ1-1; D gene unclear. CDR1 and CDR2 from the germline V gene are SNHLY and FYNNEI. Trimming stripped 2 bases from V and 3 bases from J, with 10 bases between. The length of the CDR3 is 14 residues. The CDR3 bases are TGTGCCAGCAGTGAACAGGTCGGGGACACTGAAGCTTTCTTT. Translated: CASSEQVGDTEAFF.

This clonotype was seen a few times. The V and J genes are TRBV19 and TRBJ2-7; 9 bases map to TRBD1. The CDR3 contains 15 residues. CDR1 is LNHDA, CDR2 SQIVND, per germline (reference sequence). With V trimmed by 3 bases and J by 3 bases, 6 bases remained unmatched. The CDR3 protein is CASSIPGQGLYEQYF. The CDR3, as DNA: TGTGCCAGTAGTATTCCGGGACAGGGACTCTACGAGCAGTACTTC.

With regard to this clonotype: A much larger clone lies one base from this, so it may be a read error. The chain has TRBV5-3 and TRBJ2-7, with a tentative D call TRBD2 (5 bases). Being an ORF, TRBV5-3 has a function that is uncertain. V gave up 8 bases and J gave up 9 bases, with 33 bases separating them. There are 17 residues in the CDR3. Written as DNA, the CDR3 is TGTGCCAGCAGCCCCCCGGGGAGAGGGATCGGGGAGATTGTGCAGTACTTC. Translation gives CASSPPGRGIGEIVQYF.

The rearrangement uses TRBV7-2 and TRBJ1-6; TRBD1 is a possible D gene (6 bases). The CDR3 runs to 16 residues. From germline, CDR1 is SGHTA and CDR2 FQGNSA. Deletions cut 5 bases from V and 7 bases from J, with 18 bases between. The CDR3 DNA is TGTGCCAGCAGCCCCCCCGGGGGCCTCGTGAATTCACCCCTCCACTTT. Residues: CASSPPGGLVNSPLHF.

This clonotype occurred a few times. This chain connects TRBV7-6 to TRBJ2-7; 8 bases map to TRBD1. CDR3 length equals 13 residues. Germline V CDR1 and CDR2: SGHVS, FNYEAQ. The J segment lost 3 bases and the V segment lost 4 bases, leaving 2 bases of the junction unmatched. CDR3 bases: TGTGCCAGCAGCTCCACAGGGGGCTACGAGCAGTACTTC. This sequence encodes CASSSTGGYEQYF.

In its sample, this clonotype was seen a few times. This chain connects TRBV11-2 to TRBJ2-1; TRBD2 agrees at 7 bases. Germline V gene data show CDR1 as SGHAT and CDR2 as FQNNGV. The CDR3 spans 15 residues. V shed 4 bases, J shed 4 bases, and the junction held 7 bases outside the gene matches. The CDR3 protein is CASSWEGFEYNEQFF. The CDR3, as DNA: TGTGCCAGCAGCTGGGAGGGTTTCGAGTACAATGAGCAGTTCTTC.

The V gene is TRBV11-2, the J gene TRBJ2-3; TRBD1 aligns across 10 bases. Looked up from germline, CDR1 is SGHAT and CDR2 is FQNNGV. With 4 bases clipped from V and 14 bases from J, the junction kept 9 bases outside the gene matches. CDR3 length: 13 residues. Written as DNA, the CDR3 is TGTGCCAGCAGCTCTGTGACAGGGGGCGTACGGTATTTT. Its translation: CASSSVTGGVRYF.

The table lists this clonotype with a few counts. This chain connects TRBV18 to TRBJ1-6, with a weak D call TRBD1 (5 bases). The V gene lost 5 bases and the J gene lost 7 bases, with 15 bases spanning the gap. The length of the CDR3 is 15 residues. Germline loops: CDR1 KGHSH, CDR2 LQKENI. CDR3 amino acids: CASSFDSGENSPLHF. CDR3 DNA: TGTGCCAGCTCATTCGACAGTGGGGAAAATTCACCCCTCCACTTT.

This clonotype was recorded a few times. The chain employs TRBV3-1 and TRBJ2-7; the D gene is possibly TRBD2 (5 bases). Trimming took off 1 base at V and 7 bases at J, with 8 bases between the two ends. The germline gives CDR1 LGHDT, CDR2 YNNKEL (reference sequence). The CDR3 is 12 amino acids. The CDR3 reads CASSQGSGEQYF. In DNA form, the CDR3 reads TGTGCCAGCAGCCAAGGAAGCGGTGAGCAGTACTTC.

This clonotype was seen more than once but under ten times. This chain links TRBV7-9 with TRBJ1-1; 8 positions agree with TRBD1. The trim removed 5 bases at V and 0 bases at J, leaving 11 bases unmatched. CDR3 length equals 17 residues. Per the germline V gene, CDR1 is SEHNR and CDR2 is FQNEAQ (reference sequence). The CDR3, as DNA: TGTGCCAGCAGCGGAAGACAGGGGCCCCCTATGAACACTGAAGCTTTCTTT. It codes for CASSGRQGPPMNTEAFF. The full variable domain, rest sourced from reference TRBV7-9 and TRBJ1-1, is DTGVSQNPRHKITKRGQNVTFRCDPISEHNRLYWYRQTLGQGPEFLTYFQNEAQLEKSRLLSDRFSAERPKGSFSTLEIQRTEQGDSAMYLCASSGRQGPPMNTEAFFGQGTRLTVV.

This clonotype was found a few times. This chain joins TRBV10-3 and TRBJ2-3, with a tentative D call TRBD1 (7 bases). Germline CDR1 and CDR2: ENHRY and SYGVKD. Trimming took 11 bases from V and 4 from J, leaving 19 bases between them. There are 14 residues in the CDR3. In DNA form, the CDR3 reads TGTGCCGCCCTAGGGGGCAGGGGGGCAGATACGCAGTATTTT. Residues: CAALGGRGADTQYF.